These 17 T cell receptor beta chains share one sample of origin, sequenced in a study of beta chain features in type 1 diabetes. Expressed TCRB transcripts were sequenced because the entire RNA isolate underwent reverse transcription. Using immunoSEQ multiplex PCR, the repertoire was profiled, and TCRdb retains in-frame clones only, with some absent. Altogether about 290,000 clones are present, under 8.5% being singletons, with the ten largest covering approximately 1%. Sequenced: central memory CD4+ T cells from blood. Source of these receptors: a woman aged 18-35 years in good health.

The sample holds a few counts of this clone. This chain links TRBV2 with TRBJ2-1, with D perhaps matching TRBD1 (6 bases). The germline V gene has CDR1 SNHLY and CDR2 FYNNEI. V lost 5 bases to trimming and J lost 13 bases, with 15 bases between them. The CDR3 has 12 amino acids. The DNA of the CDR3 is TGTGCCAGCAGTCCCGAACAGGGCGCCCAGTTCTTC. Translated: CASSPEQGAQFF.

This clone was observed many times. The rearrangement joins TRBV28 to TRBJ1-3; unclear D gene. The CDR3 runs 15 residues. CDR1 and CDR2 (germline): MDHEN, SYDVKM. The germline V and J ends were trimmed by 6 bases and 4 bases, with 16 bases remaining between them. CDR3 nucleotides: TGTGCCAGCAGCCCCCAGCTCCAGCTCGGAAACACCATATATTTT. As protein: CASSPQLQLGNTIYF. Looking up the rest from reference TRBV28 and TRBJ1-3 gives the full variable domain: DVKVTQSSRYLVKRTGEKVFLECVQDMDHENMFWYRQDPGLGLRLIYFSYDVKMKEKGDIPEGYSVSREKKERFSLILESASTNQTSMYLCASSPQLQLGNTIYFGEGSWLTVV.

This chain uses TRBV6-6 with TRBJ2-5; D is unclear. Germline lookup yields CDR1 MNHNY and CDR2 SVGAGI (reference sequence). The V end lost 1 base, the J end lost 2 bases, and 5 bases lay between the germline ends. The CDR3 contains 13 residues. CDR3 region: CASSYWQQETQYF. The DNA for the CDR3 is TGTGCCAGCAGTTACTGGCAGCAAGAGACCCAGTACTTC.

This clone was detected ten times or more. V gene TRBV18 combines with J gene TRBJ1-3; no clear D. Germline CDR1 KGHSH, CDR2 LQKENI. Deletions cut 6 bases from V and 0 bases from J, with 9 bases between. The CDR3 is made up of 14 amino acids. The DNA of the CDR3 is TGTGCCAGCTCGGGCGCGGGCTCTGGAAACACCATATATTTT. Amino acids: CASSGAGSGNTIYF.

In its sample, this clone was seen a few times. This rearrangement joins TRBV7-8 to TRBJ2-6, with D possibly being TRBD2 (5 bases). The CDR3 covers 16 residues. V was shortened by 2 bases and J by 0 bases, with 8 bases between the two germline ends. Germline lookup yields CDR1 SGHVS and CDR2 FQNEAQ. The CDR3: CASSLSRASGANVLTF. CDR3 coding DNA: TGTGCCAGCAGCTTATCGAGGGCCTCTGGGGCCAACGTCCTGACTTTC.

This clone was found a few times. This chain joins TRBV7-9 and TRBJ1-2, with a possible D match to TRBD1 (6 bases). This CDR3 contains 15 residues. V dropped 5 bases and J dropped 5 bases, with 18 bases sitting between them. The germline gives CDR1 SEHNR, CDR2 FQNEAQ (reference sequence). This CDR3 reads CASSQSAGVGYGYTF. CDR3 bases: TGTGCCAGCAGCCAAAGCGCAGGGGTTGGATATGGCTACACCTTC.

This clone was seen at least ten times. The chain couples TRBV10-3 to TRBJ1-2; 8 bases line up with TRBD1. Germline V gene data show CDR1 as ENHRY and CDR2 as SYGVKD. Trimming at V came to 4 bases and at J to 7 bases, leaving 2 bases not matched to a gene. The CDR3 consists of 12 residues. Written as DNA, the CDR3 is TGTGCCATCAGTGGGACAGGGTCTGGCTACACCTTC. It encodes CAISGTGSGYTF.

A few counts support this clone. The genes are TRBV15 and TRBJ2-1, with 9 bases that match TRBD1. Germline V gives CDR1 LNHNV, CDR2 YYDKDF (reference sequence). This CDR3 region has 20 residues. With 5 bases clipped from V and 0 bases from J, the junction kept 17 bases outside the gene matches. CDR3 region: CATSLKDHRGRPSSYNEQFF. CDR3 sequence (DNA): TGTGCCACCAGCCTAAAAGATCACAGGGGGCGGCCGAGCTCCTACAATGAGCAGTTCTTC.

CDR3 amino acids: CASSPPDRVQEQYV. CDR3 in DNA: TGTGCCAGCAGTCCCCCCGACAGGGTTCAAGAGCAGTACGTC. The chain recombines TRBV28 with TRBJ2-7; 7 nucleotides agree with TRBD1. Germline-derived CDR1 and CDR2 are MDHEN and SYDVKM. The V segment lost 5 bases and the J segment 7 bases; nucleotides outside the gene matches: 11. The length of the CDR3 is 14 residues.

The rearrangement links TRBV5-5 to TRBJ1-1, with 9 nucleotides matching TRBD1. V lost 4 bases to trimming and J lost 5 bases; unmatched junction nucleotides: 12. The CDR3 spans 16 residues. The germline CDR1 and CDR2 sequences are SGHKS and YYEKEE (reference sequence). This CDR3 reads CASSTRTGAGSTEAFF. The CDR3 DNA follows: TGTGCCAGCAGCACAAGGACAGGGGCAGGTTCAACTGAAGCTTTCTTT.

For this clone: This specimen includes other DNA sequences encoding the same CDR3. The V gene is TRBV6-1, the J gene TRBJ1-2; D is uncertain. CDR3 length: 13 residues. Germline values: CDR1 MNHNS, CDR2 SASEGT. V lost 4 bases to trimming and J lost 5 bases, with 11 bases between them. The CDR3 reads CASSVTTPYGYTF. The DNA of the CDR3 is TGTGCCAGCAGTGTCACCACCCCATATGGCTACACCTTC.

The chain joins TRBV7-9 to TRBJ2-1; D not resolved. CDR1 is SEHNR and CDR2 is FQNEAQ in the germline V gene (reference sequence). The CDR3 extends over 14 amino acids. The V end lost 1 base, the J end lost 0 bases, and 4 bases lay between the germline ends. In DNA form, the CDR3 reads TGTGCCAGCAGCTTAGTTTCCTCCTACAATGAGCAGTTCTTC. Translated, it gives CASSLVSSYNEQFF.

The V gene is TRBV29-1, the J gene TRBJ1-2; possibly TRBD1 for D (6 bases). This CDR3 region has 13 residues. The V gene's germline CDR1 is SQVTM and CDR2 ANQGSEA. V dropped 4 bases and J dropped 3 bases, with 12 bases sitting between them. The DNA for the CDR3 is TGCAGCGTTGCGGGGGGGGCAGACTATGGCTACACCTTC. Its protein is CSVAGGADYGYTF.

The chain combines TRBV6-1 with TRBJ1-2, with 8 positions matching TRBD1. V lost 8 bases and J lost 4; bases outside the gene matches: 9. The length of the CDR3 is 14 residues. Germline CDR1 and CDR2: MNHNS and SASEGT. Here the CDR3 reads CASSPQGEVYGYTF. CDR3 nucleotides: TGTGCCAGCTCCCCACAGGGGGAAGTCTATGGCTACACCTTC.

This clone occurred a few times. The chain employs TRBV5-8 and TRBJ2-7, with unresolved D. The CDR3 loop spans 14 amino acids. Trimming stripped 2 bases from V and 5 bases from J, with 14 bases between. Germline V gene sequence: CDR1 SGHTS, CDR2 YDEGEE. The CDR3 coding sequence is TGTGCCAGCAGCTTCTGGCACGTTCCCCACGAGCAGTACTTC. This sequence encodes CASSFWHVPHEQYF.

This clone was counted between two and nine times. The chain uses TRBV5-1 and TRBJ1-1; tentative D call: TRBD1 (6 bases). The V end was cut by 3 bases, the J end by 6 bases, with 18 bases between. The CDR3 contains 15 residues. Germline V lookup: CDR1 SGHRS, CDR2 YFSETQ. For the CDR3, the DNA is TGCGCCAGCAGCTGGGCCGGGGGCGGCTTGGCTGAAGCTTTCTTT. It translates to CASSWAGGGLAEAFF.

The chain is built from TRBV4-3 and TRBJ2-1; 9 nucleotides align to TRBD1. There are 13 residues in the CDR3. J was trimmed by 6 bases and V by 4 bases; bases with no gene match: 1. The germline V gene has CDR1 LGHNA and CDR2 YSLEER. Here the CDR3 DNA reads TGCGCCAGCAGCCGGGGACAGGGCAATGAGCAGTTCTTC. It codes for CASSRGQGNEQFF.